This is a list of T cell receptor beta chains from one sample in a study of identical twins. Using its own MiXCR run on the 5' RACE reads, TCRdb lists one record per CDR3 protein. The sample carries about 570,000 distinct CDR3 sequences, 9.6% recorded once. The data also belong to a second study, concerning yellow fever vaccine responses in identical twins.

Source material: PBMCs. The receptors shown here come from a young woman in good health. CDR3s include the opening cysteine and the closing phenylalanine or tryptophan. A D gene is named only where the DNA matches it firmly. Clone size is given for some rows only: seen once, a few or many times, or a class if the clone is expanded.

V	D	size	J	CDR3	DNA
TRBV4-1	TRBD2	many	TRBJ2-1	CASSHQFAGTSVTYNEQFF	TGCGCCAGCAGCCATCAATTCGCCGGGACTAGCGTCACCTACAATGAGCAGTTCTTC
TRBV20-1	-	-	TRBJ1-1	CSARALNTEAFF	TGCAGTGCTAGAGCTCTGAACACTGAAGCTTTCTTT
TRBV6-5	TRBD2	many	TRBJ2-7	CASSYSLAGDVGEQYF	TGTGCCAGCAGTTACTCACTAGCGGGAGACGTAGGCGAGCAGTACTTC
TRBV5-1	-	many	TRBJ1-1	CASSSQRGGTEAFF	TGCGCCAGCAGCAGCCAAAGGGGAGGCACTGAAGCTTTCTTT
TRBV7-9	-	many	TRBJ2-7	CASSPLTDSYEQYF	TGTGCCAGCAGCCCGTTGACAGATTCCTACGAGCAGTACTTC
TRBV20-1	-	few	TRBJ2-3	CSARDRVGATDTQYF	TGCAGTGCTAGAGATCGAGTAGGAGCCACAGATACGCAGTATTTT
TRBV20-1	-	few	TRBJ2-3	CSARDLERPSTDTQYF	TGCAGTGCTAGAGATCTGGAGAGGCCTAGCACAGATACGCAGTATTTT
TRBV15	TRBD1	many	TRBJ2-3	CATSRQRQGPDTQYF	TGTGCCACCAGCAGACAAAGACAGGGGCCAGATACGCAGTATTTT
TRBV29-1	TRBD1	-	TRBJ2-7	CSVEATGTENYEQYF	TGCAGCGTTGAAGCTACCGGGACAGAGAACTACGAGCAGTACTTC
TRBV7-2	TRBD1	-	TRBJ2-5	CASSPPRTGQETQYF	TGTGCCAGCAGCCCCCCCCGGACAGGCCAAGAGACCCAGTACTTC
TRBV6-2/TRBV6-3	-	many	TRBJ2-2	CASSHPGELFF	TGTGCCAGCAGCCACCCCGGGGAGCTGTTTTTT
TRBV20-1	TRBD2	many	TRBJ2-3	CSARTSGSDTQYF	TGCAGTGCGCGGACTAGCGGTTCAGATACGCAGTATTTT
TRBV5-5	-	few	TRBJ1-5	CASSLDQDNQPQHF	TGTGCCAGCAGCTTGGATCAGGACAATCAGCCCCAGCATTTT
TRBV11-2	-	few	TRBJ2-3	CASSLRRYTDTQYF	TGTGCCAGCAGCTTACGCAGGTACACAGATACGCAGTATTTT
TRBV7-9	-	few	TRBJ2-1	CASSSTGTEYNEQFF	TGTGCCAGCAGCTCAACCGGGACTGAATACAATGAGCAGTTCTTC
TRBV20-1	-	-	TRBJ1-5	CSAQGAKLQDQPQHF	TGCAGTGCTCAGGGTGCAAAGCTCCAAGATCAGCCCCAGCATTTT
TRBV6-1	-	-	TRBJ2-1	CASSEGWDRFNEQFF	TGTGCCAGCAGTGAAGGCTGGGACCGCTTCAATGAGCAGTTCTTC
TRBV15	-	few	TRBJ2-7	CATSRVLVLHEQYF	TGTGCCACCAGCAGAGTTTTAGTCCTTCACGAGCAGTACTTC
TRBV7-9	-	-	TRBJ1-2	CASSLAVGYGYTF	TGTGCCAGCAGCTTAGCGGTGGGATATGGCTACACCTTC
TRBV5-1	TRBD1	-	TRBJ2-5	CASSFDRVQETQYF	TGCGCCAGCAGCTTTGACAGGGTACAAGAGACCCAGTACTTC
TRBV2	-	few	TRBJ2-5	CASRRESGQETQYF	TGTGCCAGCAGGCGGGAAAGCGGACAAGAGACCCAGTACTTC
TRBV15	-	few	TRBJ1-6	CATSGTGAGAPPLHF	TGTGCCACCAGCGGGACGGGGGCCGGAGCGCCCCCCCTCCACTTT
TRBV6-1	-	few	TRBJ2-7	CASSGEEQYF	TGTGCCAGCAGTGGAGAGGAGCAGTACTTC
TRBV12-3/TRBV12-4	TRBD2	many	TRBJ2-1	CASSVRGGPWNEQFF	TGTGCCAGCAGTGTGCGGGGGGGCCCATGGAATGAGCAGTTCTTC
TRBV3-1	-	few	TRBJ2-1	CASSQDLGPIEQFF	TGTGCCAGCAGCCAAGATCTTGGGCCTATCGAGCAGTTCTTC